The 24 T cell receptor beta chains below all came from one sample that was sequenced in a study of cytomegalovirus exposure and HLA in healthy donors. The PCR employed 60 Vbeta primers together with 13 Jbeta primers. Data came from immunoSEQ multiplex PCR; TCRdb stores just in-frame clones and leaves some out. This repertoire includes tens of thousands of clones. The source material was PBMCs. The receptors were sampled from a woman in her sixties in good health and CMV-seronegative.

The J gene is TRBJ2-7, the V gene TRBV4-1, with D maybe TRBD2 (5 bases). Germline values: CDR1 MGHRA, CDR2 YSYEKL. The CDR3 spans 16 residues. V shed 0 bases and J shed 1 base, with 13 bases lying between them. The CDR3: CASSQDGSGKSYEQYF. CDR3 DNA: TGCGCCAGCAGCCAAGATGGTTCGGGAAAATCCTACGAGCAGTACTTC.

This rearrangement joins TRBV9 to TRBJ2-3; TRBD2 matches at 8 bases. With V trimmed by 0 bases and J by 3 bases, 9 bases remained unmatched. The CDR3 consists of 17 residues. Germline lookup yields CDR1 SGDLS and CDR2 YYNGEE. The CDR3 protein is CASSVAASGSGTDTQYF. Written as DNA, the CDR3 is TGTGCCAGCAGCGTAGCTGCCAGCGGGAGTGGAACAGATACGCAGTATTTT.

This chain connects TRBV30 to TRBJ2-3; possibly TRBD2 for D (5 bases). V was clipped by 0 bases and J by 4 bases, with 11 bases between them. The CDR3 covers 14 residues. The germline gives CDR1 GTSNPN, CDR2 SVGIG (reference sequence). In DNA form, the CDR3 reads TGTGCCTGGAGTGTACGCGGGTCCCCAGATACGCAGTATTTT. This gives the protein CAWSVRGSPDTQYF. The variable domain in full, with the rest retrieved from reference TRBV30 and TRBJ2-3, is SQTIHQWPATLVQPVGSPLSLECTVEGTSNPNLYWYRQAAGRGLQLLFYSVGIGQISSEVPQNLSASRPQDRQFILSSKKLLLSDSGFYLCAWSVRGSPDTQYFGPGTRLTVL.

V is TRBV7-9 and J is TRBJ1-6, with 7 bases fitting TRBD1. The germline V gene encodes CDR1 SEHNR and CDR2 FQNEAQ (reference sequence). J gave up 8 bases and V 5 bases, and 9 bases lay outside the gene matches. The CDR3 runs 15 residues. CDR3 bases: TGTGCCAGCAGCCGACAGGGAATTGTGGATTCACCCCTCCACTTT. Encoded protein: CASSRQGIVDSPLHF.

V usage is TRBV7-9 and J usage is TRBJ1-1; TRBD1 is a possible D gene (5 bases). This CDR3 is built from 15 residues. Germline V gene sequence: CDR1 SEHNR, CDR2 FQNEAQ (reference sequence). Trimming removed 0 bases at V and 1 base at J, with 9 bases between. For the CDR3, the DNA is TGTGCCAGCAGCTTAGCTGACAGCCGGAACACTGAAGCTTTCTTT. This encodes CASSLADSRNTEAFF.

The CDR3 nucleotides read TGTGCCAGCAGCTTTTCTGGCAGGGGGTCTAATGAGCAGTTCTTC. It is translated as CASSFSGRGSNEQFF. The chain uses TRBV7-9 and TRBJ2-1; 7 positions agree with TRBD1. From germline, CDR1 is SEHNR and CDR2 FQNEAQ (reference sequence). V lost 3 bases to trimming and J lost 7 bases; unmatched junction nucleotides: 9. This CDR3 has 15 residues. Using reference TRBV7-9 and TRBJ2-1 for the parts outside the CDR3, the full variable domain is DTGVSQNPRHKITKRGQNVTFRCDPISEHNRLYWYRQTLGQGPEFLTYFQNEAQLEKSRLLSDRFSAERPKGSFSTLEIQRTEQGDSAMYLCASSFSGRGSNEQFFGPGTRLTVL.

The rearrangement uses TRBV2 and TRBJ1-1; no clear D gene. Trimming left V 8 bases short and J 3 bases short, with 13 bases between. The germline CDR1 and CDR2 sequences are SNHLY and FYNNEI. The CDR3 totals 13 residues. CDR3 bases: TGTGCCAGCTGTCAAGGGCCGTACACTGAAGCTTTCTTT. Residues: CASCQGPYTEAFF.

The V gene is TRBV4-1, the J gene TRBJ1-2; the match to TRBD1 covers 8 bases. The V segment lost 4 bases and the J segment 8 bases; nucleotides outside the gene matches: 9. Germline loops: CDR1 MGHRA, CDR2 YSYEKL. This CDR3 comprises 14 residues. Here the CDR3 DNA reads TGCGCCAGCAGCCCGTCGCGGACAGGGAACGGCTACACCTTC. It encodes CASSPSRTGNGYTF.

The rearrangement joins TRBV4-1 to TRBJ2-7; 9 bases line up with TRBD2. The V gene's germline CDR1 is MGHRA and CDR2 YSYEKL. This CDR3 is built from 17 residues. V shed 0 bases, J shed 3 bases, and the junction held 9 bases outside the gene matches. This CDR3 reads CASSQDSSSGNFYEQYF. CDR3 coding DNA: TGCGCCAGCAGCCAAGATAGTTCTAGCGGGAACTTCTACGAGCAGTACTTC.

The chain has TRBV7-3 and TRBJ2-2; 9 bases map to TRBD1. The germline gives CDR1 SGHTA, CDR2 FQGTGA. The CDR3 totals 14 residues. J lost 11 bases, V lost 5 bases, and 9 bases had no gene match. CDR3 DNA: TGTGCCAGCAGCCCCCTTCCGGGACAGGGAGAGCTGTTTTTT. Translating it yields CASSPLPGQGELFF.

V usage is TRBV18 and J usage is TRBJ2-5; no reliable D call. Germline lookup yields CDR1 KGHSH and CDR2 LQKENI. V was shortened by 6 bases and J by 0 bases, with 11 bases between the two germline ends. The CDR3 extends over 14 amino acids. The CDR3 DNA reads TGTGCCAGCTCCCTGTACGGAGACCAAGAGACCCAGTACTTC. This encodes CASSLYGDQETQYF.

This chain connects TRBV7-8 to TRBJ2-5; D remains unclear. V was trimmed by 5 bases and J by 4 bases, leaving 17 bases between them. This CDR3 comprises 15 residues. Germline V CDR1 and CDR2: SGHVS, FQNEAQ. The CDR3 coding sequence is TGTGCCAGCAGCCGAAGTACCCCCTGGAGAGAGACCCAGTACTTC. It is translated as CASSRSTPWRETQYF.

This chain uses TRBV9 with TRBJ1-1; TRBD1 is a possible D gene (6 bases). In germline, CDR1 is SGDLS, CDR2 YYNGEE. This CDR3 contains 16 residues. Trimming shortened V by 0 bases and J by 1 base, and 13 bases separated the two germline ends. The CDR3 nucleotides read TGTGCCAGCAGCGTAGACGCCGGACAGCGGAACACTGAAGCTTTCTTT. Translated: CASSVDAGQRNTEAFF.

The gene calls are TRBV2 and TRBJ2-5; 9 nucleotides align to TRBD1. The CDR3 length is 12 residues. Per germline, CDR1 SNHLY and CDR2 FYNNEI. Germline trimming cut 3 bases from V and 10 bases from J; bases unmatched to any gene: 3. The chain's CDR3 is CASSEDRGDQYF. CDR3 DNA: TGTGCCAGCAGTGAGGACAGGGGAGACCAGTACTTC. The whole variable domain, filled in from reference TRBV2 and TRBJ2-5, reads EPEVTQTPSHQVTQMGQEVILRCVPISNHLYFYWYRQILGQKVEFLVSFYNNEISEKSEIFDDQFSVERPDGSNFTLKIRSTKLEDSAMYFCASSEDRGDQYFGPGTRLLVL.

The rearrangement links TRBV5-1 to TRBJ2-5; D uncertain. Gene TRBJ2-7 matches the end of the DNA better, so the J call may be wrong. Germline V lookup: CDR1 SGHRS, CDR2 YFSETQ. The CDR3 totals 15 residues. The CDR3 nucleotides read TGCGCCAGCAGCTTGGGAGGCTCATCCTCCTACGAGCAGTACTTC. Its protein product is CASSLGGSSSYEQYF.

This chain joins TRBV5-4 and TRBJ2-3; 8 nucleotides align to TRBD1. Germline trimming cut 3 bases from V and 4 bases from J; bases unmatched to any gene: 7. CDR1 is SGHNT and CDR2 is YYREEE in the germline V gene (reference sequence). This CDR3 comprises 15 residues. CDR3 region: CASSSLQGAADTQYF. The CDR3 coding sequence is TGTGCCAGCAGCTCCCTTCAGGGGGCCGCAGATACGCAGTATTTT.

The V gene is TRBV10-2, the J gene TRBJ2-2; tentative D call: TRBD2 (7 bases). CDR1 and CDR2 (germline): WSHSY, SAAADI. Trimming stripped 8 bases from V and 5 bases from J, with 18 bases between. This CDR3 has 15 amino acids. CDR3 DNA: TGCGCCAGCGGAGACGGGGGGCGAGGAACCGGGGAGCTGTTTTTT. Translating it yields CASGDGGRGTGELFF.

This chain joins TRBV29-1 and TRBJ1-3, with D perhaps TRBD1 (5 bases). Germline V gene data show CDR1 as SQVTM and CDR2 as ANQGSEA. This CDR3 is built from 15 residues. V was pared by 7 bases and J by 3 bases, with 19 bases between. Here the CDR3 reads CSAGEGSILGNTIYF. Here the CDR3 DNA reads TGCAGCGCCGGGGAGGGGTCGATACTTGGAAACACCATATATTTT. Drawing the rest from reference TRBV29-1 and TRBJ1-3, the complete variable domain is SAVISQKPSRDICQRGTSLTIQCQVDSQVTMMFWYRQQPGQSLTLIATANQGSEATYESGFVIDKFPISRPNLTFSTLTVSNMSPEDSSIYLCSAGEGSILGNTIYFGEGSWLTVV.

The chain has TRBV4-1 and TRBJ2-2, with TRBD1 identical over 8 bases. The CDR3 is 17 residues long. The V and J ends lost 2 bases and 2 bases, in that order; junction bases with no gene match: 7. Germline V CDR1 and CDR2: MGHRA, YSYEKL. The CDR3 protein is CASSQPPGQVNTGELFF. Written as DNA, the CDR3 is TGCGCCAGCAGCCAACCCCCGGGACAGGTTAACACCGGGGAGCTGTTTTTT.

The genes are TRBV29-1 and TRBJ2-5; the D gene is possibly TRBD1 (6 bases). CDR1 and CDR2 from the germline V gene are SQVTM and ANQGSEA. The CDR3 is made up of 17 amino acids. V lost 7 bases and J 3 bases, leaving 27 bases between the germline ends. In DNA, the CDR3 is TGCAGCGCCACTCCATCGTCCCTGTGGACAGTGGAAGAGACCCAGTACTTC. Protein product: CSATPSSLWTVEETQYF.

The chain employs TRBV5-1 and TRBJ1-4; D gene uncertain. V shed 1 base and J shed 5 bases, with 6 bases lying between them. This CDR3 spans 13 amino acids. Germline CDR1 is SGHRS and CDR2 is YFSETQ. The CDR3: CASSLNQNEKLFF. The CDR3 DNA reads as TGCGCCAGCAGCTTGAACCAGAATGAAAAACTGTTTTTT.

The V gene is TRBV11-3, the J gene TRBJ2-2; tentative D call: TRBD1 (5 bases). CDR1 and CDR2 from the germline V gene are SGHNT and YENEEA. The V gene lost 0 bases and the J gene lost 2 bases, with 10 bases spanning the gap. The CDR3 has 16 amino acids. CDR3 nucleotide sequence: TGTGCCAGCAGCTTAGATCCCAGGGTAAACACCGGGGAGCTGTTTTTT. This sequence encodes CASSLDPRVNTGELFF.

This chain uses TRBV7-2 with TRBJ2-7; 10 positions match TRBD2. The CDR3 contains 14 residues. Looked up from germline, CDR1 is SGHTA and CDR2 is FQGNSA. V shed 4 bases, J shed 0 bases, and the junction held 0 bases outside the gene matches. The CDR3 DNA reads TGTGCCAGCAGCTCTAGCGGGGGCTCCTACGAGCAGTACTTC. This codes for CASSSSGGSYEQYF.

The V and J genes are TRBV5-8 and TRBJ2-1; TRBD2 aligns across 13 bases. Germline CDR1 is SGHTS and CDR2 is YDEGEE. The CDR3 consists of 16 residues. The trim removed 3 bases at V and 4 bases at J, leaving 4 bases unmatched. The CDR3 region has the DNA TGTGCCAGCAGCTCCTTGGGACTAGCGGGATACAATGAGCAGTTCTTC. It specifies CASSSLGLAGYNEQFF.